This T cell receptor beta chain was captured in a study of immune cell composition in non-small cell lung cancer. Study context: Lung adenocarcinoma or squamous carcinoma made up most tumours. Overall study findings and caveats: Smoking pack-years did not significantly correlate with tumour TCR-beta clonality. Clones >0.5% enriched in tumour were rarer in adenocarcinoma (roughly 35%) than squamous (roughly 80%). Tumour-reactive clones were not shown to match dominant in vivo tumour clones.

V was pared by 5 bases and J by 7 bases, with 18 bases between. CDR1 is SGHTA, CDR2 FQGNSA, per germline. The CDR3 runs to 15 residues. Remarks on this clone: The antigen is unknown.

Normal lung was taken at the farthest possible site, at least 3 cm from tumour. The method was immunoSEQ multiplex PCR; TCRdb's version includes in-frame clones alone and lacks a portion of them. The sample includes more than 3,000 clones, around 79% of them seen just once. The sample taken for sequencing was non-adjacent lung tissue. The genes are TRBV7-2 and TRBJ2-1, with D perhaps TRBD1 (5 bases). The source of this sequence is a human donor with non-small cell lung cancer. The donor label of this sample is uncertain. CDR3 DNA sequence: TGTGCCAGCAGCCCTCGACAGACACACACGAATGAGCAGTTCTTC. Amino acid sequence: CASSPRQTHTNEQFF.